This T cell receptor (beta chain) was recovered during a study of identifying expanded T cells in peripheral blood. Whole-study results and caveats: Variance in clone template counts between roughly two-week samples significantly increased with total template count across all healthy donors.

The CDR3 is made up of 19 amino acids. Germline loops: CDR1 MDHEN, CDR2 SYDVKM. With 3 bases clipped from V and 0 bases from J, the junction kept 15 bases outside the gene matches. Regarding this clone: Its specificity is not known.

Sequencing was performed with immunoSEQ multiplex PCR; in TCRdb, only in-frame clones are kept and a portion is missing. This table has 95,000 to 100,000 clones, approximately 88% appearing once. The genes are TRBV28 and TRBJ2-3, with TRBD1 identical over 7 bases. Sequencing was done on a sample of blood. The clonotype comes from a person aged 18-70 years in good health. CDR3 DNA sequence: TGTGCCAGCAGTTTCGTGGGACAGCCGAACACTGCTAGCACAGATACGCAGTATTTT. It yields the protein CASSFVGQPNTASTDTQYF. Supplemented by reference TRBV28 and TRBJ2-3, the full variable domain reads DVKVTQSSRYLVKRTGEKVFLECVQDMDHENMFWYRQDPGLGLRLIYFSYDVKMKEKGDIPEGYSVSREKKERFSLILESASTNQTSMYLCASSFVGQPNTASTDTQYFGPGTRLTVL.